This passage covers 13 T cell receptor beta chains from one sample sequenced in a study of blood T cell repertoires in COVID-19 (dated by TCRdb to the early 2020s). To prepare the library, the immunoSEQ multiplex PCR assay was applied. TCRdb's version of the immuneACCESS table is confined to in-frame rearrangements and falls short of the full clone set. An unresolved V gene accounts for under half of the shortfall where checked; the remainder is of unknown origin. Present in this sample are about 190,000 clones, 65% to 80% of which were seen just once. 9.5% to 15% of the sample is taken by the ten largest. Specimen: peripheral blood. The receptors were gathered from a woman aged 50 to 65 with acute or convalescent COVID-19.

The J gene is TRBJ2-5, the V gene TRBV6-5; D ambiguous. This CDR3 has 14 residues. V was cut by 3 bases and J by 5 bases, with 13 bases left in between. Germline assignment: CDR1 MNHEY and CDR2 SVGAGI. The CDR3 DNA follows: TGTGCCAGCAGTTATATAGCCCGTGACGAGACCCAGTACTTC. Translating it yields CASSYIARDETQYF.

V usage is TRBV4-1 and J usage is TRBJ1-5; 8 bases are a match to TRBD1. The V and J ends lost 0 bases and 1 base, in that order; junction bases with no gene match: 8. The CDR3 loop spans 18 amino acids. Germline CDR1 MGHRA, CDR2 YSYEKL. CDR3 in amino acids: CASSQDPSTGASNQPQHF. Written as DNA, the CDR3 is TGCGCCAGCAGCCAAGACCCCTCGACAGGGGCAAGCAATCAGCCCCAGCATTTT.

The V call is TRBV5-1, the J call TRBJ1-5; TRBD1 aligns across 7 bases. CDR1 is SGHRS and CDR2 is YFSETQ in the germline V gene. V gave up 4 bases and J gave up 3 bases; unmatched junction bases: 7. The CDR3 is 15 amino acids. CDR3 sequence: CASSPGDRPNQPQHF. The CDR3 DNA reads as TGCGCCAGCAGCCCGGGGGACAGACCCAATCAGCCCCAGCATTTT.

This chain uses TRBV30 with TRBJ1-5; D may be TRBD1 (6 bases). Trimming left V 2 bases short and J 7 bases short, with 12 bases between. The CDR3 covers 13 residues. Germline V gene sequence: CDR1 GTSNPN, CDR2 SVGIG (reference sequence). CDR3 DNA: TGTGCCTGGAGTCCCAGGGGTTCGCAGCCCCAGCATTTT. Its protein is CAWSPRGSQPQHF.

V is TRBV6-5 and J is TRBJ1-2; D is unresolved. V dropped 0 bases and J dropped 4 bases, with 15 bases sitting between them. Germline CDR1 MNHEY, CDR2 SVGAGI. This CDR3 comprises 16 residues. The CDR3 protein is CASSYSSQRPFYGYTF. As DNA, the CDR3 is TGTGCCAGCAGTTACTCGAGTCAGCGACCTTTCTATGGCTACACCTTC.

CDR3 nucleotide sequence: TGCGCCAGCAGCTGGACAGGGGCCGCCTACGAGCAGTACTTC. This codes for CASSWTGAAYEQYF. The chain combines TRBV5-1 with TRBJ2-7; 9 nucleotides align to TRBD1. The length of the CDR3 is 14 residues. Unmatched junction bases numbered 3, after V lost 3 bases and J lost 2 bases. CDR1 SGHRS and CDR2 YFSETQ come from the germline V gene.

CDR3 in DNA: TGTGCCACCAGTGATTGGGGGACAGGGGGCGCAGAGACCCAGTACTTC. Residues: CATSDWGTGGAETQYF. V usage is TRBV24-1 and J usage is TRBJ2-5; 12 bases agree with TRBD1. This CDR3 has 16 amino acids. Losses at the gene ends were 2 bases for V and 4 bases for J; bases not matched to a gene: 4. Germline CDR1 reads KGHDR; CDR2 reads SFDVKD.

This chain joins TRBV5-1 and TRBJ2-7; 12 bases are a match to TRBD2. The CDR3 extends over 16 amino acids. V lost 3 bases and J lost 4; bases outside the gene matches: 8. CDR1 is SGHRS and CDR2 is YFSETQ in the germline V gene. This chain's CDR3 is CASSWTLAGGPYEQYF. For the CDR3, the DNA is TGCGCCAGCAGCTGGACCCTAGCGGGAGGGCCGTACGAGCAGTACTTC.

The rearrangement links TRBV28 to TRBJ1-5; D is possibly TRBD1 (5 bases). This CDR3 contains 14 residues. Germline lookup yields CDR1 MDHEN and CDR2 SYDVKM. With 3 bases removed from V and 1 base from J, the gap between germline ends came to 7 bases. For the CDR3, the DNA is TGTGCCAGCAGTTTGTACAGGAGCAATCAGCCCCAGCATTTT. Residues: CASSLYRSNQPQHF.

This clone showed up just a few times. The chain employs TRBV7-2 and TRBJ2-2; TRBD2 aligns across 7 bases. This CDR3 has 17 residues. The V gene's germline CDR1 is SGHTA and CDR2 FQGNSA. V was pared by 2 bases and J by 0 bases, with 6 bases of the junction left unmatched. This CDR3 is CASSLNRLAANTGELFF. The CDR3 DNA follows: TGTGCCAGCAGCTTAAATCGACTAGCCGCGAACACCGGGGAGCTGTTTTTT. Full variable domain (missing parts from reference TRBV7-2 and TRBJ2-2): GAGVSQSPSNKVTEKGKDVELRCDPISGHTALYWYRQSLGQGLEFLIYFQGNSAPDKSGLPSDRFSAERTGGSVSTLTIQRTQQEDSAVYLCASSLNRLAANTGELFFGEGSRLTVL.

V is TRBV29-1 and J is TRBJ2-5; D might be TRBD2 (5 bases). Between the trimmed V and J ends, which lost 4 bases and 3 bases, there was a span of 15 bases. Germline values: CDR1 SQVTM, CDR2 ANQGSEA. The CDR3 length is 14 residues. The CDR3 reads CSVGAGVLKETQYF. The CDR3 region has the DNA TGCAGCGTTGGGGCCGGGGTTCTCAAAGAGACCCAGTACTTC.

The chain combines TRBV30 with TRBJ1-1; weak D call: TRBD1 (6 bases). The V end lost 4 bases, the J end lost 0 bases, and 15 bases lay between the germline ends. The CDR3 covers 15 residues. Germline CDR1 and CDR2: GTSNPN and SVGIG (reference sequence). The DNA for the CDR3 is TGTGCCTGGACCGGGGGGGGCAGGATGAACACTGAAGCTTTCTTT. Translation: CAWTGGGRMNTEAFF. Full variable domain (remainder filled in from reference TRBV30 and TRBJ1-1): SQTIHQWPATLVQPVGSPLSLECTVEGTSNPNLYWYRQAAGRGLQLLFYSVGIGQISSEVPQNLSASRPQDRQFILSSKKLLLSDSGFYLCAWTGGGRMNTEAFFGQGTRLTVV.

The V call is TRBV5-6, the J call TRBJ2-2; no definite D call. There are 16 residues in the CDR3. The germline CDR1 and CDR2 sequences are SGHDT and YYEEEE. Trimming took off 4 bases at V and 0 bases at J, with 13 bases between the two ends. CDR3 in amino acids: CASSRAFSANTGELFF. The CDR3 DNA sequence: TGTGCCAGCAGCCGCGCTTTTTCCGCGAACACCGGGGAGCTGTTTTTT. Filled out from reference TRBV5-6 and TRBJ2-2, the complete variable domain reads DAGVTQSPTHLIKTRGQQVTLRCSPKSGHDTVSWYQQALGQGPQFIFQYYEEEERQRGNFPDRFSGHQFPNYSSELNVNALLLGDSALYLCASSRAFSANTGELFFGEGSRLTVL.